This TCR beta chain comes out of a study of shared clonotypes between healthy human individuals. Study overall: Each donor's CD8 memory used one plate, CD8 naive two, each CD4 subset three.

Findings of the study overall: Several donors had around 5% of their naive CD4 clonotypes in common.

Germline loops: CDR1 MNHEY, CDR2 SVGAGI. The CDR3 has 15 residues. V lost 3 bases and J lost 0, with 9 bases in between. A remark on this clone: The target antigen is unknown.

Here immunoSEQ multiplex PCR was the method, and the copy in TCRdb shows in-frame clones only, minus some. Here the sample spans approximately 530,000 clones, about 96% being singletons. The TCR was taken from a woman aged 25 to 39 in good health. Sequencing was done on a sample of naive CD4+ T cells sorted from blood. Subset in this sample: CD45RA+ positively selected. This chain joins TRBV6-5 and TRBJ2-1, with D possibly being TRBD2 (6 bases). CDR3: CASSYDSGSYNEQFF. CDR3 nucleotides: TGTGCCAGCAGTTATGATAGCGGCTCCTACAATGAGCAGTTCTTC.